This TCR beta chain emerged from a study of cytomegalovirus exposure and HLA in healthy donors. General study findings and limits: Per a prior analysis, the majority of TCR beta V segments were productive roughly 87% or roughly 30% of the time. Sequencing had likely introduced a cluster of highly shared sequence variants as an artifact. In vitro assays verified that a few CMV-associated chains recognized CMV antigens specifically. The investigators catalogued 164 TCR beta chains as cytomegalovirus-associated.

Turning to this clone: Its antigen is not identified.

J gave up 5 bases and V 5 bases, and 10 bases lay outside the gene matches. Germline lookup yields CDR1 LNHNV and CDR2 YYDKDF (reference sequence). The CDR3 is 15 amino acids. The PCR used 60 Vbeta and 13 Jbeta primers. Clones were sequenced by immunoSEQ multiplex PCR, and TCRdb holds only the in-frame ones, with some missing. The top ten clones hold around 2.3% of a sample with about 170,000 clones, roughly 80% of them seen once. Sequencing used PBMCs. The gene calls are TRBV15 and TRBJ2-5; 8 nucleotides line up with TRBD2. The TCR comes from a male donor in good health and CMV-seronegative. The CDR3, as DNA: TGTGCCACCAGCGCCGGGGGGGATCGTTGGGAGACCCAGTACTTC. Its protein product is CATSAGGDRWETQYF.